This T cell receptor beta chain was sequenced in a study of OX40 agonist ivuxolimab in advanced cancers. General observations from the study: Low clonal expansion, among the lowest seen, marked partial responders at 0.1-3.0 mg/kg. At 0.1 to 3.0 mg/kg and by week 6, CD4+ and CD8+ T cells in the blood had expanded clonally.

The CDR3 runs to 15 residues. Germline assignment: CDR1 LGHNA and CDR2 YNFKEQ. Trimming took 0 bases from V and 8 from J, leaving 16 bases between them. Clones were read by immunoSEQ multiplex PCR, and TCRdb kept only the in-frame ones, dropping some. The sample lists around 79,000 clones, over 75% occurring once. About this clone: Its target is not known.

This TCR derives from an adult with an advanced solid tumor such as melanoma, head and neck, liver or kidney cancer. The material was CD4+ or CD8+ T cells sorted from blood, obtained in a trial of the OX40 agonist ivuxolimab. This chain uses TRBV4-2 with TRBJ1-2, with a weak D call TRBD1 (5 bases). CDR3 region: CASSQDSGREYGYTF. CDR3 coding DNA: TGTGCCAGCAGCCAAGATTCGGGCAGGGAGTACGGCTACACCTTC.